This TCR beta chain was sequenced for a study of cytomegalovirus exposure and HLA in healthy donors. In the PCR, 60 Vbeta and 13 Jbeta primers were used. Assay used: immunoSEQ multiplex PCR; TCRdb lists only in-frame clones, some missing. Here the sample spans around 130,000 clones, around 80% being singletons. The V and J ends lost 4 bases and 6 bases respectively, with 12 bases between them. Germline values: CDR1 KGHSH, CDR2 LQKENI. The CDR3 runs to 13 residues. The sequence was collected from a woman between 18 and 30 years old in good health and CMV-seropositive. Material: PBMCs. The chain uses TRBV18 and TRBJ1-2, with D perhaps matching TRBD1 (6 bases). CDR3 DNA: TGTGCCAGCTCACGGCCCAGGGGCGATGGCTACACCTTC. Translated, it gives CASSRPRGDGYTF.